A selection of T cell receptor beta chains follows, all from one sample in a study of tissue-resident memory T cells in lung cancer. Each CDR3 protein gets one entry after TCRdb re-called the reads with MiXCR. The sample lists some 200 distinct CDR3 sequences; roughly 22% were seen once. Sequenced material: CD103+ CD8+ T cells from lung tumor tissue. These receptors were obtained from a human donor with treatment-naive lung cancer (subtype not recorded). Each CDR3 is given with its conserved first and last residue. The D gene is left open where the match is weak. Size is omitted from some rows. Given values are once, few, many or a class for expanded clones.

v_gene	d_gene	len	abundance	j_gene	CDR3nt	CDR3aa
TRBV5-1	.	14	large	TRBJ1-2	TGCGCCAGCAGCTTGGCCATTGGGGGAGATGGCTACACCTTC	CASSLAIGGDGYTF
TRBV19	TRBD2	17	large	TRBJ2-1	TGTGCCAGTAGTATAGCCGGGCTAGCGGGGGGCCTTAATGAGCAGTTCTTC	CASSIAGLAGGLNEQFF
TRBV6-2/TRBV6-3	.	13	large	TRBJ1-2	TGTGCCAGCAGAACGGGTTATCCCAATGGCTACACCTTC	CASRTGYPNGYTF
TRBV7-9	TRBD1	17	.	TRBJ2-2	TGTGCCAGCAGCTTTCTCCCGGGACAGGGGAACACCGGGGAGCTGTTTTTT	CASSFLPGQGNTGELFF
TRBV5-1	.	15	large	TRBJ1-6	TGCGCCAGCAGCTCCGACAGCTCCTATAATTCACCCCTCCACTTT	CASSSDSSYNSPLHF
TRBV14	.	13	.	TRBJ2-5	TGTGCCAGCAGGAAAGGGGGAAAAGAGACCCAGTACTTC	CASRKGGKETQYF
TRBV5-1	TRBD1	15	large	TRBJ2-4	TGCGCCAGCAGCCCGATAGGGACAGGGGAAAACATTCAGTACTTC	CASSPIGTGENIQYF
TRBV5-5	TRBD1	15	large	TRBJ1-2	TGTGCCAGCAGCTTGGAACAGGGGGTATACTATGGCTACACCTTC	CASSLEQGVYYGYTF
TRBV19	.	16	medium-sized	TRBJ1-5	TGTGCCAGTAGTATAGATAATACAGGGCGCAATCAGCCCCAGCATTTT	CASSIDNTGRNQPQHF
TRBV7-9	.	18	large	TRBJ2-1	TGTGCCAGCAGCTTAAACGGCGCTTGGCGGGCGAACTACAATGAGCAGTTCTTC	CASSLNGAWRANYNEQFF
TRBV12-3/TRBV12-4	.	13	medium-sized	TRBJ1-1	TGTGCCAGCAGTTTAGGGCCCAACACTGAAGCTTTCTTT	CASSLGPNTEAFF
TRBV4-2	.	15	few	TRBJ1-2	TGTGCCAGCAGCCAGCTCAAATCAATGGGCTATGGCTACACCTTC	CASSQLKSMGYGYTF
TRBV4-2	TRBD1	16	large	TRBJ2-3	TGTGCCAGCAGCCAAGAATGGACAGGGGGCAGAGATACGCAGTATTTT	CASSQEWTGGRDTQYF
TRBV18	.	14	medium-sized	TRBJ2-7	TGTGCCAGCTCCCTGCCCGGGCGGGGGCGCGAGCAGTACTTC	CASSLPGRGREQYF
TRBV5-5	TRBD1	15	.	TRBJ1-4	TGTGCCAGCAGCACATCGACAGGGATGGCTGAAAAACTGATTTTT	CASSTSTGMAEKLIF
TRBV14	TRBD2	15	once	TRBJ2-3	TGTACCAGCAGCCAAGGAAGGACTAGCGGGGCGACGCAGTATTTT	CTSSQGRTSGATQYF
TRBV7-2	TRBD2	15	large	TRBJ2-1	TGTGCCAGCAGCCGCACTAGCGGCCCGTACAATGAGCAGTTCTTC	CASSRTSGPYNEQFF
TRBV9	TRBD2	15	large	TRBJ2-7	TGTGCCAGCAGCCCTGGCTCTAGCGGGGCCGACGAGCAGTACTTC	CASSPGSSGADEQYF
TRBV7-9	TRBD1	15	medium-sized	TRBJ1-2	TGTGCCAGCAGCTTAGGGACAGGATCTAACTATGGCTACACCTTC	CASSLGTGSNYGYTF
TRBV13	TRBD1	14	medium-sized	TRBJ1-2	TGTGCCAGCAGCACCAGCCCAGGGGGCCGGGGCTACACCTTC	CASSTSPGGRGYTF
TRBV7-6	TRBD1	14	.	TRBJ2-1	TGTGCCAGCAGCTTTGGGACAGCCTACAATGAACAGATCTTC	CASSFGTAYNEQIF
TRBV3-1	.	15	medium-sized	TRBJ2-1	TGTGCCAGCAGCCAAGATTCAGGGATGAACAATGAGCAGTTCTTC	CASSQDSGMNNEQFF
TRBV6-2/TRBV6-3	.	13	hyperexpanded	TRBJ2-2	TGTGCCAGCAGTCCCGCCGGGGGCGGGGAGCTGTTTTTT	CASSPAGGGELFF
TRBV7-9	.	13	.	TRBJ1-1	TGTGCCAGCAGCTTAGGGTGGGGGACTGAAGCTTTCTTT	CASSLGWGTEAFF